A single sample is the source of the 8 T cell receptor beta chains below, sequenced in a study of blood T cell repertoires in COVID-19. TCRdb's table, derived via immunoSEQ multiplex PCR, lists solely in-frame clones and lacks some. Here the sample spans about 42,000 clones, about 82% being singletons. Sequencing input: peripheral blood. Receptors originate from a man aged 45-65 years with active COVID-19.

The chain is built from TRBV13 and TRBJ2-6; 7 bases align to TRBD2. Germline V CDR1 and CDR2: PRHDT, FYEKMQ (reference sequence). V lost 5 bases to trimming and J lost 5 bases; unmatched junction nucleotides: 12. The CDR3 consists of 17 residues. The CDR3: CASSLRGGVEWANVLTF. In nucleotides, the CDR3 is TGTGCCAGCAGCCTGAGGGGAGGGGTCGAATGGGCCAACGTCCTGACTTTC.

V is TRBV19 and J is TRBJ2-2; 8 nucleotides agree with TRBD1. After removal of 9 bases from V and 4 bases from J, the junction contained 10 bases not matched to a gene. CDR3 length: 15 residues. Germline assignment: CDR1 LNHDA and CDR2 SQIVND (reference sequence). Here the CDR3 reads CASHRQGTSTGELFF. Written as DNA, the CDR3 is TGTGCCAGCCATCGACAGGGGACGAGCACCGGGGAGCTGTTTTTT.

The CDR3 DNA is TGTGCCAGCAGCTATAGCGGGAGTTCGTACAATGAGCAGTTCTTC. It is translated as CASSYSGSSYNEQFF. The chain links TRBV11-3 to TRBJ2-1; 9 nucleotides match TRBD2. Germline CDR1 reads SGHNT; CDR2 reads YENEEA. CDR3 size: 15 residues. J was trimmed by 4 bases and V by 4 bases; bases with no gene match: 5. The full variable domain, rest sourced from reference TRBV11-3 and TRBJ2-1, is EAGVVQSPRYKIIEKKQPVAFWCNPISGHNTLYWYLQNLGQGPELLIRYENEEAVDDSQLPKDRFSAERLKGVDSTLKIQPAELGDSAVYLCASSYSGSSYNEQFFGPGTRLTVL.

The CDR3 bases are TGTGCCAGCAGTTATTCGGACAGATTCACAGATACGCAGTATTTT. This encodes CASSYSDRFTDTQYF. The chain couples TRBV6-2 or TRBV6-3 to TRBJ2-3, with a possible D match to TRBD1 (6 bases). Germline V gene sequence: CDR1 MNHEY, CDR2 SVGEGT. V was shortened by 3 bases and J by 2 bases, with 12 bases between the two germline ends. CDR3 length: 15 amino acids.

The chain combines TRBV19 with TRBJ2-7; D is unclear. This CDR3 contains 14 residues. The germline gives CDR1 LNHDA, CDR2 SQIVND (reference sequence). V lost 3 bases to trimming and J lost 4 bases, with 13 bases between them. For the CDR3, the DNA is TGTGCCAGTAGTATCGGGTATCCCGTTTACGAGCAGTACTTC. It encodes CASSIGYPVYEQYF.

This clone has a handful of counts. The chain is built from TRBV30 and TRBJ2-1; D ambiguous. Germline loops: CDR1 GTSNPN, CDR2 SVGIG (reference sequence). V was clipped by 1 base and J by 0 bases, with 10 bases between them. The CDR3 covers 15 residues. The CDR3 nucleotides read TGTGCCTGGAGTGCTCTATGGAGCTCCTACAATGAGCAGTTCTTC. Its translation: CAWSALWSSYNEQFF.

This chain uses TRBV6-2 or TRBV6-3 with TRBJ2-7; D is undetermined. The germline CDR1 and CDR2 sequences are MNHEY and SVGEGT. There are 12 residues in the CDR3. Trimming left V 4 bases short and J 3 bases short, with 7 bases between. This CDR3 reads CASSLTLYEQYF. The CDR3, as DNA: TGTGCCAGCAGTTTGACACTCTACGAGCAGTACTTC.

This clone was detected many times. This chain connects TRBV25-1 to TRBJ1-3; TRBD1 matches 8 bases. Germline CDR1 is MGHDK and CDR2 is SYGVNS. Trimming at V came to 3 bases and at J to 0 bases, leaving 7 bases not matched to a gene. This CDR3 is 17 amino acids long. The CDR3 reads CASSDDRGKVSGNTIYF. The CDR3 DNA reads TGTGCCAGCAGTGATGACAGGGGAAAAGTCTCTGGAAACACCATATATTTT.